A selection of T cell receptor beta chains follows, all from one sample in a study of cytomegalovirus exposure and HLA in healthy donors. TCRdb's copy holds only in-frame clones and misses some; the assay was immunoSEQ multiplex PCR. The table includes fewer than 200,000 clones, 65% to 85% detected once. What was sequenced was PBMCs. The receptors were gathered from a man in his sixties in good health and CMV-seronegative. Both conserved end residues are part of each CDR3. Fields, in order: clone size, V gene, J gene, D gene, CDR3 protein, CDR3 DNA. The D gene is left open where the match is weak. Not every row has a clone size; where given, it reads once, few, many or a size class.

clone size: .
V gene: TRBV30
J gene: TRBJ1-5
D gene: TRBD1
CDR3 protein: CAWNARQGEQPQHF
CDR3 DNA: TGTGCCTGGAACGCTCGACAGGGGGAACAGCCCCAGCATTTT

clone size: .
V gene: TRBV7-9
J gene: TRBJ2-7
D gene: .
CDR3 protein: CASSFRGIDYEQYF
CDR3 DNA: TGTGCCAGCAGCTTTCGGGGGATCGACTACGAGCAGTACTTC

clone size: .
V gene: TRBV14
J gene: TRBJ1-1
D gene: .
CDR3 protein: CASSQVGTGYAEAFF
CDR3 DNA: TGTGCCAGCAGCCAAGTAGGTACAGGGTATGCTGAAGCTTTCTTT

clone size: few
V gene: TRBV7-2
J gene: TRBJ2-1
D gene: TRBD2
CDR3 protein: CASSITGLATWGGGQFF
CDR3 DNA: TGTGCCAGCAGCATAACGGGACTAGCGACCTGGGGTGGCGGGCAGTTCTTC

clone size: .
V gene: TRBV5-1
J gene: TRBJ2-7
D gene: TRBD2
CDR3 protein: CASSSGGGTVSSYEQYF
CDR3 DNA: TGCGCCAGCAGCTCCGGGGGAGGGACCGTAAGCTCCTACGAGCAGTACTTC

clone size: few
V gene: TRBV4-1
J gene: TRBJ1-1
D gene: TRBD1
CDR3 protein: CASSQGQGANTEAFF
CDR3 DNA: TGCGCCAGCAGCCAAGGACAGGGGGCGAACACTGAAGCTTTCTTT

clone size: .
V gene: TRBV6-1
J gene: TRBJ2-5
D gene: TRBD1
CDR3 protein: CASSGRGQETQYF
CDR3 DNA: TGTGCCAGCAGCGGCAGGGGGCAAGAGACCCAGTACTTC

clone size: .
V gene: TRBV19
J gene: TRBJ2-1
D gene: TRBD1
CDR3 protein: CASTLGQKTYNEQFF
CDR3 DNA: TGTGCCAGTACCCTGGGACAGAAAACCTACAATGAGCAGTTCTTC

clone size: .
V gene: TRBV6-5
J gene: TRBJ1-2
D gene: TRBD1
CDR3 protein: CASSYSDTGGDGYTF
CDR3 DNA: TGTGCCAGCAGTTACAGTGACACAGGGGGCGATGGCTACACCTTC

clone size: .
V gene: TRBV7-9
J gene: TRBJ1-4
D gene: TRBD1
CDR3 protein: CASSFPGQAAANEKLFF
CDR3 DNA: TGTGCCAGCAGCTTTCCGGGACAGGCGGCGGCTAATGAAAAACTGTTTTTT

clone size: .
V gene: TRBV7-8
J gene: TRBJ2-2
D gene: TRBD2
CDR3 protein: CASSLGTSRTGELFF
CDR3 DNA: TGTGCCAGCAGCTTAGGGACTAGCCGCACCGGGGAGCTGTTTTTT

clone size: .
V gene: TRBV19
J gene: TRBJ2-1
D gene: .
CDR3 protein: CASSQERYNEQFF
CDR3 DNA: TGTGCCAGTAGCCAAGAGCGGTACAATGAGCAGTTCTTC

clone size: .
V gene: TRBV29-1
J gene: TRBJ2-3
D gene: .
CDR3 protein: CSVGGPGANTDTQYF
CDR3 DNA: TGCAGCGTCGGGGGGCCGGGGGCGAACACAGATACGCAGTATTTT

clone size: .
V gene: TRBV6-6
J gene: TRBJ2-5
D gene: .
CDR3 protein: CASSYSRLEETQYF
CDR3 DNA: TGTGCCAGCAGTTACTCGAGGCTAGAGGAGACCCAGTACTTC

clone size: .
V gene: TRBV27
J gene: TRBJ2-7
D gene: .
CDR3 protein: CASSATTSRRSYEQYF
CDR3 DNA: TGTGCCAGCAGTGCAACCACTAGCAGAAGGTCCTACGAGCAGTACTTC

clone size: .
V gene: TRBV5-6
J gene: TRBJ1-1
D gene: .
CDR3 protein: CASSLGQQGNEAFF
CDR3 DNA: TGTGCCAGCAGCTTGGGCCAGCAGGGGAATGAAGCTTTCTTT

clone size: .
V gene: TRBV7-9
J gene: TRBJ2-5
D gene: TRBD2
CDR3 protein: CASSFAGAAETQYF
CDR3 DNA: TGTGCCAGCAGCTTCGCGGGAGCAGCGGAGACCCAGTACTTC

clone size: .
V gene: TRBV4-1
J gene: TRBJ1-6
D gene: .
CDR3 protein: CASSQDAGRNNSPLNF
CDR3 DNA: TGCGCCAGCAGCCAAGATGCGGGACGGAATAATTCACCCCTCAACTTT

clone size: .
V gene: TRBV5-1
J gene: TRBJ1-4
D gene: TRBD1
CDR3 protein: CASSDLTGGSMGNEKLFF
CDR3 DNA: TGCGCCAGCAGCGACCTTACAGGGGGCTCAATGGGGAATGAAAAACTGTTTTTT

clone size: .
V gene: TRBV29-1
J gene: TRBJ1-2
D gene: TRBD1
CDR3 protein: CSVAGGFGYTF
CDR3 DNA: TGCAGCGTTGCAGGGGGCTTTGGCTACACCTTC

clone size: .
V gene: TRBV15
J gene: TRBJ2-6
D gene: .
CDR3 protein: CATSRVETGANVLTF
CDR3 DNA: TGTGCCACCAGCAGAGTTGAGACTGGGGCCAACGTCCTGACTTTC

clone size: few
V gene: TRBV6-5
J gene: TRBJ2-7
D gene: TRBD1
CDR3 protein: CASSKTGAPYEQYF
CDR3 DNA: TGTGCCAGCAGCAAGACAGGGGCCCCCTACGAGCAGTACTTC

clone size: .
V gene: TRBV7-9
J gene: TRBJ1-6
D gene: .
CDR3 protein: CASSGAAANNSPLHF
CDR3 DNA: TGTGCCAGCAGCGGGGCGGCGGCTAATAATTCACCCCTCCACTTT

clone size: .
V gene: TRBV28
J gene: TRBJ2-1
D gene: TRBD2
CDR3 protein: CASSPGGLRTPWGQFF
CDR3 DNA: TGTGCCAGCAGTCCGGGAGGTCTTCGGACACCCTGGGGGCAGTTCTTC

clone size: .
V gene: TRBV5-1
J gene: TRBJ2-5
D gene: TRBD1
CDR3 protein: CASSHSTGGGQETQYF
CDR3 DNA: TGCGCCAGCAGCCACTCGACAGGGGGAGGCCAAGAGACCCAGTACTTC

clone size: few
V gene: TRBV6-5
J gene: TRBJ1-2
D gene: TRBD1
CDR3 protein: CASSTNDRVNYGYTF
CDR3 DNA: TGTGCCAGCAGTACAAACGACAGGGTCAACTATGGCTACACCTTC

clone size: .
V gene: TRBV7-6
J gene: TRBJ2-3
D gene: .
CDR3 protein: CASSFGIMPDTQYF
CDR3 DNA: TGTGCCAGCAGCTTCGGGATAATGCCAGATACGCAGTATTTT

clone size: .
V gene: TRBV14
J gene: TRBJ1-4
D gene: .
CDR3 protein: CASSLQGLKLFF
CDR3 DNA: TGTGCCAGCAGCCTTCAGGGGCTCAAACTGTTTTTT

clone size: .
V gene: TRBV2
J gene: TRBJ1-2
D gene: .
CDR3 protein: CASSDSLGQLYGYTF
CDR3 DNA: TGTGCCAGCAGTGACAGTCTTGGGCAGCTCTATGGCTACACCTTC

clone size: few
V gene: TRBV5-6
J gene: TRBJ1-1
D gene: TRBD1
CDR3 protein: CASSLGQRDTEAFF
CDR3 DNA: TGTGCCAGCAGCCTGGGACAGCGGGACACTGAAGCTTTCTTT

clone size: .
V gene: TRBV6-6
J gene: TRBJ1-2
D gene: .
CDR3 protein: CASSSPGRDGYTF
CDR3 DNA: TGTGCCAGCAGTTCTCCCGGCAGGGATGGCTACACCTTC

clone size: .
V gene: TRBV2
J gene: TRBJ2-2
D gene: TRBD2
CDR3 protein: CASSGGSYTGELFF
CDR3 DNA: TGTGCCAGCAGTGGCGGGAGCTACACCGGGGAGCTGTTTTTT

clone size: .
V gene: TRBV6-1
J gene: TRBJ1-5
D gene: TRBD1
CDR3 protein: CASSGGQGSNQPQHF
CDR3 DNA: TGTGCCAGCAGTGGCGGACAGGGAAGCAATCAGCCCCAGCATTTT

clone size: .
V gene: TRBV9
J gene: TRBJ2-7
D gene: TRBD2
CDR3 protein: CASSVEPSGSYEQYF
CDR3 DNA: TGTGCCAGCAGCGTAGAACCTAGCGGGAGTTACGAGCAGTACTTC

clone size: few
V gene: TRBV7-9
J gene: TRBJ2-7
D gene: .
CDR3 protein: CSSSLIGDEQYF
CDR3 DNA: TGTTCCAGCAGCTTAATCGGGGACGAGCAGTACTTC

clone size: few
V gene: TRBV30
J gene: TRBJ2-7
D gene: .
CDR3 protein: CAWTVRGGDRKQYF
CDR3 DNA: TGTGCCTGGACCGTTAGGGGGGGAGATAGAAAGCAGTACTTC

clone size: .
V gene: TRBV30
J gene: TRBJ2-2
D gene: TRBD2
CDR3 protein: CAWSGIAGTGELFF
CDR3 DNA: TGTGCCTGGAGTGGTATAGCGGGCACCGGGGAGCTGTTTTTT

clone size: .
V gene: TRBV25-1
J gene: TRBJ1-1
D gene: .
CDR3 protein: CASSMTDNTEAFF
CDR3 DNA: TGTGCCAGCAGTATGACAGATAACACTGAAGCTTTCTTT

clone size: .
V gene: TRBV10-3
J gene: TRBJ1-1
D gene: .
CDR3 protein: CAIKGVNTEAFF
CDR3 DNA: TGTGCCATTAAAGGGGTGAACACTGAAGCTTTCTTT

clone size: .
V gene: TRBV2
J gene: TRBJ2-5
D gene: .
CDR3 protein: CASSLLARETQYF
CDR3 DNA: TGTGCCAGCAGTCTACTAGCCAGGGAGACCCAGTACTTC

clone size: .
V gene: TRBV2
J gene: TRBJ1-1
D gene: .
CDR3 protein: CASSPTSMNTEAFF
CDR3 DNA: TGTGCCAGCAGTCCGACATCAATGAACACTGAAGCTTTCTTT

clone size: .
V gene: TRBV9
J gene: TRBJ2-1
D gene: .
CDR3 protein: CASSVVGVDYNEQFF
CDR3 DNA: TGTGCCAGCAGCGTAGTCGGGGTAGACTACAATGAGCAGTTCTTC

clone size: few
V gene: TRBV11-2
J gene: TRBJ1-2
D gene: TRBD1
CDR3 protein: CASSPGTGGGYTF
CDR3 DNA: TGTGCCAGCAGCCCCGGGACAGGGGGTGGCTACACCTTC

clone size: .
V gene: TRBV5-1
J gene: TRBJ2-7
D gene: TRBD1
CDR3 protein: CASSSTGTGVDEQYF
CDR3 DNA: TGCGCCAGCAGCTCTACCGGGACAGGGGTTGACGAGCAGTACTTC

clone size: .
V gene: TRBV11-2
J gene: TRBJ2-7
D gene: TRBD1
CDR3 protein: CASSLGPGGVDEQYF
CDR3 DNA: TGTGCCAGCAGCTTAGGGCCAGGGGGTGTCGACGAGCAGTACTTC

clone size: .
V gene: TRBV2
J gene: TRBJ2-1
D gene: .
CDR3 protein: CASSVVVATNNEQFF
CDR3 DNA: TGTGCCAGCAGTGTGGTGGTAGCGACCAACAATGAGCAGTTCTTC

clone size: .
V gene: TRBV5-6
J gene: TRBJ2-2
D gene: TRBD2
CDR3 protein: CASSSWLAAANTGELFF
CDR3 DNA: TGTGCCAGCAGCTCATGGCTAGCGGCCGCGAACACCGGGGAGCTGTTTTTT

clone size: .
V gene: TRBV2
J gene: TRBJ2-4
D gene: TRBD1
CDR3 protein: CASSSDRRGKNIQYF
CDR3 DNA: TGTGCCAGCAGTTCGGACAGGAGAGGCAAAAACATTCAGTACTTC

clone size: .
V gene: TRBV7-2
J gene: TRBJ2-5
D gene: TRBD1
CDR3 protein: CASSGSGTVKETQYF
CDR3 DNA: TGTGCCAGCAGCGGCTCCGGGACAGTAAAAGAGACCCAGTACTTC

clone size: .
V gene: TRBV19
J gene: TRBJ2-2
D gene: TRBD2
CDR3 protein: CASSIKTSGDTGELFF
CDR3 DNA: TGTGCCAGTAGTATTAAGACTAGCGGGGATACCGGGGAGCTGTTTTTT

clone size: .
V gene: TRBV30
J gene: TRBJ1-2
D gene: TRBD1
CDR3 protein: CAWTRDSPDYGYTF
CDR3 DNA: TGTGCCTGGACCAGGGACAGCCCGGACTATGGCTACACCTTC

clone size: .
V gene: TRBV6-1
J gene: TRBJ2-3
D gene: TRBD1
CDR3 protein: CASSPDRVSTDTQYF
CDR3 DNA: TGTGCCAGCAGTCCCGACAGGGTTAGCACAGATACGCAGTATTTT

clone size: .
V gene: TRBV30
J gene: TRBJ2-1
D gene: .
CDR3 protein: CAWSGSIEQFF
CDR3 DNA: TGTGCCTGGAGTGGGAGTATAGAGCAGTTCTTC

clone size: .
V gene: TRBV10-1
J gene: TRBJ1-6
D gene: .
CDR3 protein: CASSESPGSPLHF
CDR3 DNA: TGCGCCAGCAGTGAGTCGCCCGGTTCACCCCTCCACTTT

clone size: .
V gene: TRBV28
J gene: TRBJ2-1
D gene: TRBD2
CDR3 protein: CASSPGLAGDNEQFF
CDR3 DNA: TGTGCCAGCAGCCCCGGACTAGCGGGAGACAATGAGCAGTTCTTC

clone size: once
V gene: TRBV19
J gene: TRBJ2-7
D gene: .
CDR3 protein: CASSFGQRTYEQYF
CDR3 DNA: TGTGCCAGCTCCTTTGGACAGCGCACCTACGAGCAGTACTTC